This T cell receptor beta chain was profiled in a study of shared clonotypes between healthy human individuals (TCRdb year 2020). Context from the whole study: Three men and two women, aged 18 to 49 years, made up the cohort. For each donor, CD4 naive and CD4 memory were each given three plates, CD8 naive was given two plates, and CD8 memory was given one plate. The study deeply sequenced blood TCR repertoires of about five healthy adults to estimate repertoire size and the extent of clonotype sharing between individuals. Libraries were prepared and TCR repertoires were sequenced by different laboratories using diverse techniques, in order to increase sequencing depth and limit assay-specific biases. Each donor's leukapheresis produced roughly between roughly 0.94 and 9.5 billion PBMCs.

Paper-wide results and their limitations: Higher generation probabilities were observed for clonotypes shared by all four sorted-subset donors than for non-shared clonotypes. The small number of donors limited the genetic and exposure-history diversity represented. Sampling was limited to blood, and TCR repertoires in tissue likely differ from TCR repertoires in blood. Pairwise subsampling indicated that sequencing depth was expected to affect the degree of clonotype sharing among donors. Estimated clonotype richness was generally larger for naive than for memory subsets. Across four donors, 5% to 6% of naive CD4, roughly 3.4% of naive CD8, 2.3% of memory CD4, and approximately 0.4% of memory CD8 clonotypes were shared. Even with the large sequencing depth, rarefaction of the sorted-subset datasets indicated that sequencing was incomplete.

V is reduced by 3 bases and J by 6 bases, leaving a spacing of 12 bases between them. From the cysteine through the phenylalanine, the CDR3 covers 14 amino acids. Only the CDR3 part of the read is kept: 42 bases, read in frame from the first base. From the germline V gene, CDR1 is MDHEN and CDR2 is SYDVKM. CD8 naive samples were CD45RO-negative cells positively selected for CCR7, giving a CD45RA+CCR7+ population that excluded TemRA cells. Healthy HIV-negative adults with no recently reported acute infections or vaccinations were included as donors. Every donor was a Caucasian adult residing in Nashville, Tennessee, USA. Blood was obtained by leukapheresis, after which PBMCs were separated by Ficoll-Histopaque density gradient centrifugation and cryopreserved in liquid nitrogen vapor phase. Analytical flow cytometry was used to check the purity and quantity of every magnetically sorted T cell population. Genomic DNA was isolated from each sorted fraction and quantified by UV absorbance on a Nanodrop 2000c.

In the case of this clone: Its antigen has not been determined. Qualities for individual bases were not recorded, and no much larger clone is one base off.

Using the deep immunoSEQ assay, TCR CDR3 regions were amplified from genomic DNA by multiplex PCR. Extracted genomic DNA from each cell subset was distributed evenly across all wells of several immunoSEQ 96-well plates, and each plate was treated as a replicate. For sorted subsets, each replicate PCR was loaded with 200 ng genomic DNA, equivalent to about 33,000 T cell genomes. The purified libraries were quantified using a Qubit 3.0 fluorometer, sized with a Bioanalyzer 2100, and then quantified again using the KAPA Library Quantification kit. Every immunoSEQ 96-well plate was sequenced on a dedicated single-read 150-cycle Illumina NextSeq 550 flow cell. In the paper's pipeline: Because only junctional sequences without quality scores were contained in the immunoSEQ output, filtering matching that applied to full-length reads could not be performed. Sequences were annotated with PyIR, a Python wrapper for IgBLAST v1.9, and V/J genes and CDR3 were assigned using IMGT germline references. Reads were filtered out if the reads had weak V/J assignments (E-value above 1e-6), no CDR3, stop codons, out-of-frame junctions, or ambiguous translated residues. V3J clonotypes were defined as sequences sharing an identical inferred V gene, J gene, and CDR3 amino acid sequence. The percentage overlap between two repertoires was calculated by dividing the number of shared unique clonotypes by the size of the smaller repertoire. Three approaches were used to assess repertoire richness: RTK rarefaction, the Chao1 estimator, and Recon v2.1 estimates of unobserved clonotypes. For all TCRbeta clonotypes obtained by the gDNA method from four donors, generation probabilities were computed with OLGA. This is the immuneACCESS table as TCRdb keeps it, with only in-frame sequences that have V and J called. A part of the clones is gone; compared with another copy, unresolved V genes explain less than half, and the rest is unexplained. For V, J and clone size, that table is used; D and trimming come from the DNA. The sample includes millions of clones, with about 93% observed a single time. The ten largest account for 1.5% to 2% of the sample.

Sequencing was performed on naive CD8+ T cells from PBMCs. The meaning of the sample's cell subset or site label: CD45RA+CCR7+. The clonotype comes from a man aged 18 to 29 in good health. Some clones in this sample may be carry-over from other donors' samples. Here the chain combines TRBV28 and TRBJ2-1, with an unclear D gene assignment. The nucleotides read TGTGCCAGCAGTTTGGCCCTCGATGTCAATGAGCAGTTCTTC. It codes for CASSLALDVNEQFF.